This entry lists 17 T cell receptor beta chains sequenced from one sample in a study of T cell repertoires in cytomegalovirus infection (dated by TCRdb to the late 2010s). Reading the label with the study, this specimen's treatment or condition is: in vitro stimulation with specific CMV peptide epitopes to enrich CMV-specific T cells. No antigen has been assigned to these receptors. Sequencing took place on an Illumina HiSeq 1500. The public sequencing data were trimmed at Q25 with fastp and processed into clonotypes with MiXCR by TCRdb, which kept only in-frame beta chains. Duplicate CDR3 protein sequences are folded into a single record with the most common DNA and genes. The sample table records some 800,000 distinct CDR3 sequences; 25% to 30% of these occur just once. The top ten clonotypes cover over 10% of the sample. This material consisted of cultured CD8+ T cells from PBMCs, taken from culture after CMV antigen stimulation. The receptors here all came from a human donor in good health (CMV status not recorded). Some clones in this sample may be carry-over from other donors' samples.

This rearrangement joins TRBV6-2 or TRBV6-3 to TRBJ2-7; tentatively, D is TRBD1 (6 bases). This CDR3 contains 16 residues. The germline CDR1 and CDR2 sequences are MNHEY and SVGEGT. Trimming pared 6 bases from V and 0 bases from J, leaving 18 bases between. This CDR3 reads CASSYNSDRSSYEQYV. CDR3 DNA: TGTGCCAGCAGCTATAATTCGGACAGAAGCTCCTACGAGCAGTACGTC.

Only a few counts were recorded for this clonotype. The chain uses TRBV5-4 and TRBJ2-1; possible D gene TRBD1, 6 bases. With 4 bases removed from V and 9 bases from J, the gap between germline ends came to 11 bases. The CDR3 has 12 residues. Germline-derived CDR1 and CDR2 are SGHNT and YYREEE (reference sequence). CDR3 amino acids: CASSITGSEQFF. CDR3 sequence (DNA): TGTGCCAGCAGCATTACAGGGTCTGAGCAGTTCTTC.

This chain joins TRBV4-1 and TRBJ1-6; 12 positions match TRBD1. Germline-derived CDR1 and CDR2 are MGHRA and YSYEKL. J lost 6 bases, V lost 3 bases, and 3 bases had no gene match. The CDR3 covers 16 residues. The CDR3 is CASSHAGQGANSPLHF. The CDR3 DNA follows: TGCGCCAGCAGCCACGCGGGACAGGGGGCTAATTCACCCCTCCACTTT.

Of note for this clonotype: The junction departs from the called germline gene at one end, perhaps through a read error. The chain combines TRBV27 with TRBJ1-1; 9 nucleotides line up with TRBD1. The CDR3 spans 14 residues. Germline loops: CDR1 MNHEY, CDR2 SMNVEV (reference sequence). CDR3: CVSSFGTGSTEAFF. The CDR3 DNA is TGTGTCAGCAGTTTCGGGACAGGGAGCACTGAAGCTTTCTTT.

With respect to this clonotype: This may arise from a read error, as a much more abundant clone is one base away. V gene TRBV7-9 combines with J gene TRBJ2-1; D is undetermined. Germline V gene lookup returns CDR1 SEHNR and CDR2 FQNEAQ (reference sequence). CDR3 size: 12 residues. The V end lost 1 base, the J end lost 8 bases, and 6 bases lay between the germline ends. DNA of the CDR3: TGTGCCAGCAGCTTAGAGGCCGATGAGCAGTTCTTC. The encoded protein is CASSLEADEQFF.

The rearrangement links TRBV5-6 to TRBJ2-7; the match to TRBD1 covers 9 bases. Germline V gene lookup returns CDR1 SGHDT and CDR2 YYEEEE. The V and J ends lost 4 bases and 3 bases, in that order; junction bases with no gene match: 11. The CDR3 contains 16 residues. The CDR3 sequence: CASSVTTGTGIYEQYF. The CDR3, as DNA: TGTGCCAGCAGCGTGACTACCGGGACAGGGATCTACGAGCAGTACTTC.

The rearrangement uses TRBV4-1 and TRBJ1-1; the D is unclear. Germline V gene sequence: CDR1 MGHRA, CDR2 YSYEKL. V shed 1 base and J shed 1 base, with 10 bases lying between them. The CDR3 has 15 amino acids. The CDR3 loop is CASSQGELANTEAFF. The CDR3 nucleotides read TGCGCCAGCAGCCAAGGTGAGCTAGCGAACACTGAAGCTTTCTTT.

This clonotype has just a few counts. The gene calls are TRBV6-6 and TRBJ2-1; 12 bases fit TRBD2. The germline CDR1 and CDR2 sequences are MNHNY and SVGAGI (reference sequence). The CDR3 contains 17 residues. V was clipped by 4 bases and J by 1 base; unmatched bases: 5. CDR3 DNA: TGTGCCAGCAGTTGGACTAGCGGGGCCCCTTCCTACAATGAGCAGTTCTTC. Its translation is CASSWTSGAPSYNEQFF.

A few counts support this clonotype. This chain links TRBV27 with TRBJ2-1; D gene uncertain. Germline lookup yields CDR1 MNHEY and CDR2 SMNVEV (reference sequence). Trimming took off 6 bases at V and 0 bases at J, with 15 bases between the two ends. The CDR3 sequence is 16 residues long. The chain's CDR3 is CASRLSPVNSYNEQFF. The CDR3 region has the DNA TGTGCCAGCAGACTTAGCCCCGTCAACTCCTACAATGAGCAGTTCTTC.

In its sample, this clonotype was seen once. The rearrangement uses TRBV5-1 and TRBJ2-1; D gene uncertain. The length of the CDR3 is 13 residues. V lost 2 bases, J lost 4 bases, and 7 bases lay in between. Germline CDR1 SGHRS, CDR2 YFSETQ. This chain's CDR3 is CASSFGKYNEQFF. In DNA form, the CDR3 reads TGCGCCAGCAGCTTTGGAAAATACAATGAGCAGTTCTTC. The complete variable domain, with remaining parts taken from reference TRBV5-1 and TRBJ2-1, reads KAGVTQTPRYLIKTRGQQVTLSCSPISGHRSVSWYQQTPGQGLQFLFEYFSETQRNKGNFPGRFSGRQFSNSRSEMNVSTLELGDSALYLCASSFGKYNEQFFGPGTRLTVL.

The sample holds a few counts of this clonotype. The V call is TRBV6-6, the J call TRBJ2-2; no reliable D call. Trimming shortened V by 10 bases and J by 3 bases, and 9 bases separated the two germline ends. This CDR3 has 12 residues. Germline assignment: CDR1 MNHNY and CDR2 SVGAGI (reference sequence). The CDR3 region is CATRSDTGELFF. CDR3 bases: TGTGCCACTCGGTCAGACACCGGGGAGCTGTTTTTT.

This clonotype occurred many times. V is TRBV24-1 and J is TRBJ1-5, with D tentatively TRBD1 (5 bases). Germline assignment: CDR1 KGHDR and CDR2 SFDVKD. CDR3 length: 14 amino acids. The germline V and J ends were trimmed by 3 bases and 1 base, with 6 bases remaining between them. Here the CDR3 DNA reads TGTGCCACCAGTGATCCAGGGAGCAATCAGCCCCAGCATTTT. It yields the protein CATSDPGSNQPQHF.

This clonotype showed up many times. CDR3 in amino acids: CASSDNLNTEAFF. The CDR3 nucleotides read TGTGCCAGCAGTGATAATCTCAACACTGAAGCTTTCTTT. V is TRBV6-1 and J is TRBJ1-1; no clear D gene. V lost 3 bases and J lost 2, with 7 bases in between. Per the germline V gene, CDR1 is MNHNS and CDR2 is SASEGT. There are 13 residues in the CDR3.

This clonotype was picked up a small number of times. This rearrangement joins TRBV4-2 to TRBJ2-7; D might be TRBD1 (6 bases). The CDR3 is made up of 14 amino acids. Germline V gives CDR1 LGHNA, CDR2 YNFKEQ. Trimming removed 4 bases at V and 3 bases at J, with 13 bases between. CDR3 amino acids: CASSPDKGDYEQYF. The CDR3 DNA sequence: TGTGCCAGCAGCCCCGACAAGGGGGACTACGAGCAGTACTTC.

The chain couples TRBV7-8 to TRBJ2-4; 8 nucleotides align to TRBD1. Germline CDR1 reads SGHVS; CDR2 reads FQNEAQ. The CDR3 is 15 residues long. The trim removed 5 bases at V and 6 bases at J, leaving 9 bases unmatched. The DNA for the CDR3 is TGTGCCAGCAGCGCAGCCCCCGGACAGGGAAACATTCAGTACTTC. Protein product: CASSAAPGQGNIQYF.

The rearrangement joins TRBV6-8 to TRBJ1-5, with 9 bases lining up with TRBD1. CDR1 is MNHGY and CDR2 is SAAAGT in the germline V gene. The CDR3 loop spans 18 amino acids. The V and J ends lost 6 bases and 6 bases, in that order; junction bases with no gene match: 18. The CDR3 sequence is CASRSRDRDYSNSQPQHF. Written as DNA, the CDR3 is TGTGCCAGCAGGAGCCGGGACAGGGACTATAGCAATAGTCAGCCCCAGCATTTT.

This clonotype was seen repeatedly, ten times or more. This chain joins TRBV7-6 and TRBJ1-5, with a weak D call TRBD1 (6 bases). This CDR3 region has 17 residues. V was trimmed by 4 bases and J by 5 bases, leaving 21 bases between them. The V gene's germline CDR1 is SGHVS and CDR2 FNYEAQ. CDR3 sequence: CASSSGWQGLGDQPQHF. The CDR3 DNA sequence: TGTGCCAGCAGCTCAGGTTGGCAGGGGCTTGGTGATCAGCCCCAGCATTTT.